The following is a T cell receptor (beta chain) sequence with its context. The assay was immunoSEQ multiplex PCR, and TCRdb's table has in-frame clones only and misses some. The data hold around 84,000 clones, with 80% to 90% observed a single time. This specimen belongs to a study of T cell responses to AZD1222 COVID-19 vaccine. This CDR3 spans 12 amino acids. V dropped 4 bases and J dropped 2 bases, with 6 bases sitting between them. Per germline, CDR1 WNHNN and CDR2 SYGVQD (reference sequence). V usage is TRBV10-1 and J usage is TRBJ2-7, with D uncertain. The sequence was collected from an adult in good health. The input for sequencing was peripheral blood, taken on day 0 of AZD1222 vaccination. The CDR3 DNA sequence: TGCGCCAGCAGTGGTTCTACCTACGAGCAGTACTTC. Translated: CASSGSTYEQYF.